What follows is one T cell receptor (beta chain) and its context. These data come from a study of shared clonotypes between healthy human individuals. The data were produced by immunoSEQ multiplex PCR, yet TCRdb's version contains in-frame clones alone and is incomplete. The sample includes approximately 650,000 clones, about 95% of them seen just once. Naive CD8 cells comprised CD45RO-negative, CCR7-positively selected cells, excluding terminally differentiated effector memory CD45RA+ cells. In germline, CDR1 is SGHVS, CDR2 FNYEAQ. The CDR3 totals 14 residues. The V end was cut by 4 bases, the J end by 4 bases, with 13 bases between.

This clonotype was sampled from a woman in her twenties or thirties in good health. Sample: naive CD8+ T cells sorted from blood. This chain uses TRBV7-6 with TRBJ1-1, with D uncertain. CDR3 nucleotides: TGTGCCAGCAGCTCCCTAGGTAGGAGCACTGAAGCTTTCTTT. Its translation: CASSSLGRSTEAFF.